The clone carrying this T cell receptor beta chain came up once. Antigen specificity is unknown. CDR1 is SGHAT, CDR2 FQNNGV, per germline. V was clipped by 5 bases and J by 0 bases, with 10 bases between them. There are 14 residues in the CDR3. The data belong to a study of neoadjuvant nivolumab and ipilimumab in lung cancer. TCRdb's table, derived via immunoSEQ multiplex PCR, lists solely in-frame clones and lacks some. This sample carries about 28,000 clones, about 78% of them seen once, and the ten largest clones take roughly 18%. Study-wide findings and caveats: TCR clonality did not significantly correlate with pathologic tumor regression.

This chain links TRBV11-2 with TRBJ1-1, with no clear D. This specimen was tumor tissue, taken after neoadjuvant nivolumab, alone or with ipilimumab, at or shortly before surgery. This clonotype was obtained from an adult with non-small cell lung cancer. CDR3 in DNA: TGTGCCAGCAGCCTCACAGCCTTGAACACTGAAGCTTTCTTT. Translation gives CASSLTALNTEAFF.